This TCR beta chain was sequenced in a study of T cell responses to AZD1222 COVID-19 vaccine. The method was immunoSEQ multiplex PCR; TCRdb's version includes in-frame clones alone and lacks a portion of them. The table records over 70,000 clones, around 84% of them present only once. The V segment lost 7 bases and the J segment 2 bases; nucleotides outside the gene matches: 8. This CDR3 has 15 amino acids. The V gene's germline CDR1 is LNHDA and CDR2 SQIVND (reference sequence). This clone was detected once. Its matching antigen is unknown. Regarding the study as a whole: Elevations in Spike-specific TCR breadth and depth followed administration of two AZD1222 doses. Spike-wide coverage was observed for vaccine-associated CD4 TCRs, with dominant responses at 160-218 and 743-854. Possibly, clonal diversity was underestimated; donors were largely white British and included more females. Nearly half of spike-specific TCRs reportedly go after variant regions that carry no mutations.

The J gene is TRBJ1-5, the V gene TRBV19; 7 bases map to TRBD1. The sequences come from peripheral blood, collected on day 0 of AZD1222 vaccination. This TCR was recovered from an adult in good health. The CDR3 is CASTPEGQRNQPQHF. CDR3 in DNA: TGTGCCAGTACCCCTGAGGGACAGCGCAATCAGCCCCAGCATTTT.